What follows are 26 T cell receptor beta chains derived from one specimen sequenced in a study of CD8 T cells in Susac syndrome. Reverse transcription used 0.5 to 1 ug RNA and random hexamers. TCRdb re-called the immunoSEQ multiplex PCR reads with MiXCR, one entry per CDR3 protein. The table records about 180,000 distinct CDR3 sequences, approximately 94% of them present only once. Sequencing was performed on CD4+ T cells from PBMCs. The receptors shown here come from a human donor with multiple sclerosis.

The rearrangement joins TRBV19 to TRBJ1-5; D gene uncertain. The ends were cut back, 6 bases at V and 3 bases at J, with 15 bases in the middle. Germline assignment: CDR1 LNHDA and CDR2 SQIVND (reference sequence). There are 15 residues in the CDR3. In nucleotides, the CDR3 is TGTGCCAGTAGCTCGCTGACGGGTAACAATCAGCCCCAGCATTTT. Translating it yields CASSSLTGNNQPQHF.

This clonotype was counted a single time. V is TRBV20-1 and J is TRBJ1-1, with 7 positions matching TRBD1. CDR1 is DFQATT, CDR2 SNEGSKA, per germline (reference sequence). The J segment lost 1 base and the V segment lost 5 bases, leaving 7 bases of the junction unmatched. The CDR3 has 14 residues. CDR3 sequence (DNA): TGCAGTGCTCTGGAGAGGGGGCGGAACACTGAAGCTTTCTTT. Translating it yields CSALERGRNTEAFF.

This chain joins TRBV11-2 and TRBJ2-7; D is undetermined. Germline loops: CDR1 SGHAT, CDR2 FQNNGV. With 5 bases removed from V and 6 bases from J, the gap between germline ends came to 17 bases. The CDR3 is 14 amino acids. CDR3 coding DNA: TGTGCCAGCAGCCAGTCACCGGACCGCCGCGAGCAGTACTTC. Its translation is CASSQSPDRREQYF.

This clonotype has only one observation. The rearrangement uses TRBV2 and TRBJ2-7, with D possibly TRBD1 on 6 matching bases. The ends were cut back, 5 bases at V and 5 bases at J, with 13 bases in the middle. CDR3 length: 13 residues. Germline V lookup: CDR1 SNHLY, CDR2 FYNNEI. The CDR3 DNA follows: TGTGCCAGCAGTCCGACCAGGGGTAACGAGCAGTACTTC. Residues: CASSPTRGNEQYF.

The chain combines TRBV9 with TRBJ1-2; D is unresolved. From germline, CDR1 is SGDLS and CDR2 YYNGEE. With 0 bases removed from V and 0 bases from J, the gap between germline ends came to 12 bases. The CDR3 contains 16 residues. CDR3 protein: CASSVGGTLSNYGYTF. In nucleotides, the CDR3 is TGTGCCAGCAGCGTAGGGGGAACCCTTTCTAACTATGGCTACACCTTC.

This rearrangement joins TRBV20-1 to TRBJ2-3; 7 bases line up with TRBD1. Trimming at V came to 3 bases and at J to 0 bases, leaving 9 bases not matched to a gene. The CDR3 spans 16 residues. From germline, CDR1 is DFQATT and CDR2 SNEGSKA (reference sequence). This CDR3 is CSARGTAITSTDTQYF. CDR3 coding DNA: TGCAGTGCTAGGGGGACAGCCATAACTAGCACAGATACGCAGTATTTT.

This rearrangement joins TRBV5-1 to TRBJ1-2; 7 bases match TRBD1. In germline, CDR1 is SGHRS, CDR2 YFSETQ. The CDR3 has 14 amino acids. Trimming removed 6 bases from V and 8 bases from J; junction bases left unmatched: 13. The CDR3, as DNA: TGCGCCAGCAAATCCGGGACAGCCGAGGGCGGCTACACCTTC. Amino acids: CASKSGTAEGGYTF.

This chain joins TRBV19 and TRBJ1-1, with 8 positions matching TRBD1. CDR3 length equals 15 residues. The V gene's germline CDR1 is LNHDA and CDR2 SQIVND (reference sequence). With V trimmed by 6 bases and J by 2 bases, 8 bases remained unmatched. The CDR3 region is CASRDPGGRNTEAFF. CDR3 in DNA: TGTGCCAGTAGGGACCCAGGGGGCCGAAACACTGAAGCTTTCTTT.

The chain joins TRBV29-1 to TRBJ2-1; unclear D gene. Trimming took 4 bases from V and 5 from J, leaving 15 bases between them. Germline CDR1 SQVTM, CDR2 ANQGSEA. This CDR3 is 14 amino acids long. The CDR3 loop reads CSVGPSWADNEQFF. As DNA, the CDR3 is TGCAGCGTTGGGCCCTCCTGGGCCGACAATGAGCAGTTCTTC.

In this sample, this clonotype turned up once. The V and J genes are TRBV3-1 and TRBJ2-1, with TRBD2 matching over 15 bases. In germline, CDR1 is LGHDT, CDR2 YNNKEL (reference sequence). V shed 1 base, J shed 4 bases, and the junction held 5 bases outside the gene matches. This CDR3 is built from 18 residues. The CDR3 bases are TGTGCCAGCAGCCAAGTGGGACTAGCGGGAGGCCCGTACAATGAGCAGTTCTTC. Amino acid sequence: CASSQVGLAGGPYNEQFF.

V usage is TRBV27 and J usage is TRBJ1-1; D possibly corresponds to TRBD1 (5 bases). The germline gives CDR1 MNHEY, CDR2 SMNVEV (reference sequence). Trimming shortened V by 4 bases and J by 7 bases, and 13 bases separated the two germline ends. This CDR3 comprises 13 residues. For the CDR3, the DNA is TGTGCCAGCAGTTCGATTAACAGGAATGAAGCTTTCTTT. Translating it yields CASSSINRNEAFF.

This chain joins TRBV19 and TRBJ2-2; tentatively, D is TRBD1 (6 bases). This CDR3 has 15 amino acids. V lost 3 bases, J lost 4 bases, and 12 bases lay in between. CDR1 is LNHDA and CDR2 is SQIVND in the germline V gene (reference sequence). This CDR3 reads CASSITGKSTGELFF. In nucleotides, the CDR3 is TGTGCCAGTAGTATCACAGGGAAATCCACCGGGGAGCTGTTTTTT.

The V call is TRBV10-3, the J call TRBJ2-2, with a weak D call TRBD1 (5 bases). Germline V gives CDR1 ENHRY, CDR2 SYGVKD. The length of the CDR3 is 14 residues. Trimming took off 2 bases at V and 6 bases at J, with 10 bases between the two ends. CDR3 sequence (DNA): TGTGCCATCAGTGAGAGGGGCGAGTCCGGGGAGCTGTTTTTT. Amino acid sequence: CAISERGESGELFF.

Only a few counts were recorded for this clonotype. The V gene is TRBV5-1, the J gene TRBJ2-7; 8 bases match TRBD1. Germline CDR1 SGHRS, CDR2 YFSETQ. Trimming at V came to 4 bases and at J to 4 bases, leaving 10 bases not matched to a gene. The CDR3 runs to 15 residues. CDR3: CASSHTGTGVYEQYF. CDR3 coding DNA: TGCGCCAGCAGCCATACCGGGACAGGAGTGTACGAGCAGTACTTC.

The gene calls are TRBV30 and TRBJ2-2; 11 nucleotides agree with TRBD2. V shed 4 bases, J shed 11 bases, and the junction held 12 bases outside the gene matches. CDR3 length equals 15 residues. Germline CDR1 is GTSNPN and CDR2 is SVGIG (reference sequence). This chain's CDR3 is CAWTRPLAGGGELFF. The CDR3 DNA sequence: TGTGCCTGGACCAGACCCCTAGCGGGAGGCGGAGAGCTGTTTTTT.

This clonotype was seen more than once but under ten times. V gene TRBV11-1 combines with J gene TRBJ2-5; 8 nucleotides agree with TRBD1. Losses at the gene ends were 3 bases for V and 3 bases for J; bases not matched to a gene: 3. The germline V gene encodes CDR1 SGHAT and CDR2 FQDESV (reference sequence). The CDR3 covers 14 residues. The DNA for the CDR3 is TGTGCCAGCAGCTTGAGGACAGGGAAAGAGACCCAGTACTTC. Translating gives CASSLRTGKETQYF.

The V gene is TRBV27, the J gene TRBJ2-1; 14 bases are a match to TRBD2. V lost 6 bases, J lost 6 bases, and 16 bases stayed unmatched. The germline V gene encodes CDR1 MNHEY and CDR2 SMNVEV (reference sequence). The CDR3 is 19 residues long. As DNA, the CDR3 is TGTGCCAGCAGCCAAAAATCCGGGACTAGCGGGAGTTTCGGCAATGAGCAGTTCTTC. It codes for CASSQKSGTSGSFGNEQFF.

The chain couples TRBV18 to TRBJ2-5; a weak D match, TRBD1 (5 bases). The CDR3 loop spans 15 amino acids. In germline, CDR1 is KGHSH, CDR2 LQKENI. Trimming removed 2 bases from V and 0 bases from J, with 10 bases in between. Here the CDR3 DNA reads TGTGCCAGCTCACCAAGGCAGGGCGACCAAGAGACCCAGTACTTC. As protein: CASSPRQGDQETQYF.

The chain has TRBV9 and TRBJ2-5, with TRBD1 identical over 7 bases. CDR1 and CDR2 (germline): SGDLS, YYNGEE. V lost 4 bases to trimming and J lost 5 bases; unmatched junction nucleotides: 11. This CDR3 is built from 15 residues. The CDR3 is CASSPRQGLGETQYF. CDR3 nucleotide sequence: TGTGCCAGCAGCCCCCGACAGGGTCTCGGGGAGACCCAGTACTTC.

The chain carries TRBV28 and TRBJ2-5; TRBD2 is a possible D gene (5 bases). The CDR3 length is 12 residues. Trimming removed 7 bases at V and 3 bases at J, with 9 bases between. Germline CDR1 and CDR2: MDHEN and SYDVKM. CDR3 bases: TGTGCCAGCACCCCCGGGGAAGAGACCCAGTACTTC. Its translation: CASTPGEETQYF.

This sequence joins TRBV6-1 and TRBJ2-2; no clear D gene. Looked up from germline, CDR1 is MNHNS and CDR2 is SASEGT. This CDR3 is 15 amino acids long. The V end lost 3 bases, the J end lost 7 bases, and 15 bases lay between the germline ends. CDR3 sequence (DNA): TGTGCCAGCAGTGAGGGTTGGGCCAGTTTCGGGGAGCTGTTTTTT. Its translation: CASSEGWASFGELFF.

The chain carries TRBV20-1 and TRBJ1-2; 8 nucleotides line up with TRBD1. The CDR3 runs to 13 residues. After removal of 1 base from V and 6 bases from J, the junction contained 4 bases not matched to a gene. Germline V gene sequence: CDR1 DFQATT, CDR2 SNEGSKA (reference sequence). The CDR3 sequence is CSARAQGENGYTF. The CDR3 bases are TGCAGTGCTAGAGCACAGGGGGAAAATGGCTACACCTTC.

The rearrangement links TRBV6-1 to TRBJ2-5; the match to TRBD1 covers 10 bases. This CDR3 comprises 14 residues. The germline gives CDR1 MNHNS, CDR2 SASEGT. After removal of 6 bases from V and 5 bases from J, the junction contained 6 bases not matched to a gene. Here the CDR3 reads CASRADRGIETQYF. The CDR3 DNA reads as TGTGCCAGCAGAGCGGACAGGGGGATTGAGACCCAGTACTTC.

The chain recombines TRBV3-1 with TRBJ1-3; D might be TRBD1 (5 bases). Deletions cut 3 bases from V and 4 bases from J, with 16 bases between. The V gene's germline CDR1 is LGHDT and CDR2 YNNKEL (reference sequence). There are 16 residues in the CDR3. The CDR3 nucleotides are TGTGCCAGCAGCCAGGCCCATGGGGCGCAAGGAAACACCATATATTTT. This encodes CASSQAHGAQGNTIYF.

V gene TRBV28 combines with J gene TRBJ2-4, with D possibly TRBD2 on 7 matching bases. Trimming stripped 3 bases from V and 12 bases from J, with 12 bases between. The CDR3 runs to 12 residues. Germline lookup yields CDR1 MDHEN and CDR2 SYDVKM. Written as DNA, the CDR3 is TGTGCCAGCAGTTTGGGGGGGGCGGCTCAGTACTTC. This codes for CASSLGGAAQYF.

The chain employs TRBV2 and TRBJ2-7, with a weak D call TRBD2 (6 bases). V was cut by 6 bases and J by 7 bases, with 28 bases left in between. The CDR3 totals 17 residues. CDR1 and CDR2 from the germline V gene are SNHLY and FYNNEI. The CDR3 bases are TGTGCCAGCAGCGCGCGACCCCCTAGCGCACGACATCGGGAGCAGTACTTC. Protein product: CASSARPPSARHREQYF.